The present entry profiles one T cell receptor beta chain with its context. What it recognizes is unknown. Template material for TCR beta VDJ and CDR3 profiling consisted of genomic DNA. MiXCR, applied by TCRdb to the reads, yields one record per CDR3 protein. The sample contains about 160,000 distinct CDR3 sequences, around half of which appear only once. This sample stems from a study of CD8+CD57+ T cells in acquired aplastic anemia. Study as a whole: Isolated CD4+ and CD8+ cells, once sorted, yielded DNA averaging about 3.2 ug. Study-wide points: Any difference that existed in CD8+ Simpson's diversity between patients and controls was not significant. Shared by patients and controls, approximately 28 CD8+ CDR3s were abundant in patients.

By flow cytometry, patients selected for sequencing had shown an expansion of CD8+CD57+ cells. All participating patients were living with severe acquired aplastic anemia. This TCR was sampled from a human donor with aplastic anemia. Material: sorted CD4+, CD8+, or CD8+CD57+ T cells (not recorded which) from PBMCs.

CDR3: CSAEDGVAQHF. CDR3 DNA: TGCAGTGCAGAAGACGGGGTTGCCCAGCATTTT. This rearrangement joins TRBV20-1 to TRBJ1-5; D gene ambiguous. Trimming left V 6 bases short and J 11 bases short, with 14 bases between. CDR3 length: 11 amino acids. From germline, CDR1 is DFQATT and CDR2 SNEGSKA (reference sequence).